This T cell receptor (beta chain) was recorded in a study of blood T cell repertoires in COVID-19. Study context: COVID-19 samples from acute and convalescent phases originated in the United States, Italy and Spain.

Under the authors' procedure: Reference gene primer amplification yielded estimated nucleated cell counts. The protocol was immunoSEQ multiplex PCR, while the TCRdb copy is restricted to in-frame clones and leaves out a portion. V and J calls and clone size are copied from that table; D and trimming were computed from the DNA. The sample records about 240,000 clones, roughly 90% being singletons. Germline-derived CDR1 and CDR2 are MGHRA and YSYEKL. V lost 0 bases to trimming and J lost 0 bases, with 12 bases between them. The CDR3 spans 16 residues. Self-reported history from a screening survey and questionnaire set each donor's cohort.

The material sequenced was PBMCs or T cells enriched from blood (not recorded which). This sequence joins TRBV4-1 and TRBJ2-7; D gene ambiguous. The sequence was collected from a man aged 35 to 55 who had recovered from COVID-19. The CDR3 region is CASSQDHLGHSYEQYF. The CDR3 DNA follows: TGCGCCAGCAGCCAAGACCATTTGGGCCACTCCTACGAGCAGTACTTC.